Below, 32 T cell receptor beta chains from the same sample are listed, as sequenced in a study of STAT5B mutations in CD4+ large granular lymphocyte leukemia. Clones were sequenced by immunoSEQ multiplex PCR, and TCRdb holds only the in-frame ones, with some missing. The data show approximately 49,000 clones, about 70% seen once. Source material: CD4+ T cells from blood buffy coats. These receptors all stem from a human donor in good health.

The rearrangement joins TRBV5-4 to TRBJ1-2, with 7 bases fitting TRBD1. This CDR3 region has 14 residues. V trimming: 4 bases; J trimming: 0 bases; junction bases outside the gene matches: 3. From germline, CDR1 is SGHNT and CDR2 YYREEE (reference sequence). CDR3 nucleotide sequence: TGTGCCAGCAGCCGGGACAGCTCTAACTATGGCTACACCTTC. Translation: CASSRDSSNYGYTF.

The V call is TRBV7-8, the J call TRBJ2-2; no clear D gene. CDR3 length equals 14 residues. Germline V CDR1 and CDR2: SGHVS, FQNEAQ. Trimming took off 1 base at V and 2 bases at J, with 5 bases between the two ends. The CDR3 DNA is TGTGCCAGCAGCTTAGACAGTAACACCGGGGAGCTGTTTTTT. Translation gives CASSLDSNTGELFF.

The rearrangement links TRBV7-3 to TRBJ2-3; 8 nucleotides line up with TRBD2. The CDR3 totals 15 residues. J gave up 6 bases and V 3 bases, and 8 bases lay outside the gene matches. Germline V gene lookup returns CDR1 SGHTA and CDR2 FQGTGA. This CDR3 reads CASSFAGGNLDTQYF. The CDR3 DNA reads as TGTGCCAGCAGCTTTGCGGGGGGCAATCTCGATACGCAGTATTTT. Together with reference TRBV7-3 and TRBJ2-3, the CDR3 gives the full variable domain: GAGVSQTPSNKVTEKGKYVELRCDPISGHTALYWYRQSLGQGPEFLIYFQGTGAADDSGLPNDRFFAVRPEGSVSTLKIQRTERGDSAVYLCASSFAGGNLDTQYFGPGTRLTVL.

A few counts support this clone. The chain links TRBV14 to TRBJ1-5; 8 positions agree with TRBD1. The CDR3 runs to 19 residues. V was clipped by 0 bases and J by 0 bases; unmatched bases: 10. The germline V gene encodes CDR1 SGHDN and CDR2 FVKESK. The DNA for the CDR3 is TGTGCCAGCAGCCAAGAGAAGGACAGGGAGACTTATAGCAATCAGCCCCAGCATTTT. It is translated as CASSQEKDRETYSNQPQHF.

The V and J genes are TRBV5-1 and TRBJ1-6; weak D call: TRBD1 (5 bases). Per the germline V gene, CDR1 is SGHRS and CDR2 is YFSETQ. Trimming left V 0 bases short and J 10 bases short, with 14 bases between. This CDR3 region has 15 residues. CDR3 protein: CASSLAGQGGSPLHF. The CDR3 nucleotides read TGCGCCAGCAGCTTGGCTGGGCAGGGAGGCTCACCCCTCCACTTT.

The chain couples TRBV11-2 to TRBJ1-4, with D perhaps matching TRBD1 (5 bases). V lost 1 base to trimming and J lost 7 bases, with 13 bases between them. CDR3 length equals 15 residues. The germline gives CDR1 SGHAT, CDR2 FQNNGV. This CDR3 reads CASSLALRQGEKLFF. The CDR3 region has the DNA TGTGCCAGCAGCTTAGCTCTCAGGCAGGGTGAAAAACTGTTTTTT.

V gene TRBV10-3 combines with J gene TRBJ1-2, with 9 bases lining up with TRBD1. The V gene end was trimmed by 7 bases and the J gene end by 2 bases; junction bases not matched to a gene: 5. The CDR3 sequence is 14 residues long. The germline V gene has CDR1 ENHRY and CDR2 SYGVKD. CDR3 sequence (DNA): TGTGCCATCACTAACGGACAGGGGAACTATGGCTACACCTTC. Translating it yields CAITNGQGNYGYTF.

In regard to this clone: Other DNA sequences in the same sample also yield this CDR3. The chain has TRBV19 and TRBJ1-1; unclear D gene. The CDR3 has 13 residues. Trimming pared 6 bases from V and 11 bases from J, leaving 19 bases between. Germline lookup yields CDR1 LNHDA and CDR2 SQIVND (reference sequence). CDR3 bases: TGTGCCAGTAGCCCTGAGAGACACCTTTCTGCTTTCTTT. Residues: CASSPERHLSAFF.

The chain couples TRBV28 to TRBJ1-6, with D possibly matching TRBD1 (5 bases). The germline V and J ends were trimmed by 7 bases and 8 bases, with 9 bases remaining between them. Germline V gene data show CDR1 as MDHEN and CDR2 as SYDVKM. The CDR3 consists of 12 residues. CDR3 coding DNA: TGTGCCAGCACCAGGGCAGATTCACCCCTCCACTTT. Amino acid sequence: CASTRADSPLHF. Looking up the rest from reference TRBV28 and TRBJ1-6 gives the full variable domain: DVKVTQSSRYLVKRTGEKVFLECVQDMDHENMFWYRQDPGLGLRLIYFSYDVKMKEKGDIPEGYSVSREKKERFSLILESASTNQTSMYLCASTRADSPLHFGNGTRLTVT.

The rearrangement joins TRBV19 to TRBJ1-6, with 8 bases fitting TRBD1. Germline CDR1 and CDR2: LNHDA and SQIVND (reference sequence). V shed 8 bases and J 8 bases; nucleotides not matched to a gene: 5. This CDR3 is 13 amino acids long. This chain's CDR3 is CASSDRDYSPLHF. In DNA form, the CDR3 reads TGTGCCAGTTCGGACAGGGATTATTCACCCCTCCACTTT.

This chain joins TRBV5-1 and TRBJ2-5; TRBD2 agrees at 9 bases. V was pared by 7 bases and J by 2 bases, with 6 bases of the junction left unmatched. Germline V gene lookup returns CDR1 SGHRS and CDR2 YFSETQ. The CDR3 extends over 14 amino acids. This CDR3 is CASQQTSGQETQYF. CDR3 DNA sequence: TGCGCCAGCCAACAGACTAGCGGTCAAGAGACCCAGTACTTC.

This clone occurred once. The chain links TRBV18 to TRBJ2-1, with D uncertain. V lost 1 base and J lost 5, with 15 bases in between. Germline CDR1 and CDR2: KGHSH and LQKENI. This CDR3 region has 16 residues. This CDR3 reads CASSPQVPGNNNEQFF. The CDR3 nucleotides are TGTGCCAGCTCACCACAAGTTCCCGGTAACAACAATGAGCAGTTCTTC.

The chain links TRBV6-6 to TRBJ1-2; D perhaps matches TRBD1 (5 bases). This CDR3 spans 12 amino acids. Germline V gene data show CDR1 as MNHNY and CDR2 as SVGAGI (reference sequence). V lost 8 bases and J lost 5, with 12 bases in between. CDR3 sequence: CASGQGGYGYTF. CDR3 coding DNA: TGTGCCAGCGGGCAGGGTGGTTATGGCTACACCTTC.

This clone has just a few counts. The CDR3 region is CASSPARGASGELFF. As DNA, the CDR3 is TGTGCCAGCAGTCCTGCGCGGGGGGCATCTGGGGAGCTGTTTTTT. The rearrangement uses TRBV7-2 and TRBJ2-2; 8 bases map to TRBD2. The J segment lost 8 bases and the V segment lost 6 bases, leaving 11 bases of the junction unmatched. The CDR3 contains 15 residues. Germline lookup yields CDR1 SGHTA and CDR2 FQGNSA. Based on the CDR3 plus reference TRBV7-2 and TRBJ2-2, the full variable domain is GAGVSQSPSNKVTEKGKDVELRCDPISGHTALYWYRQSLGQGLEFLIYFQGNSAPDKSGLPSDRFSAERTGGSVSTLTIQRTQQEDSAVYLCASSPARGASGELFFGEGSRLTVL.

The chain combines TRBV5-4 with TRBJ2-5; TRBD2 agrees at 10 bases. This CDR3 spans 15 amino acids. With V trimmed by 2 bases and J by 1 base, 2 bases remained unmatched. Germline V lookup: CDR1 SGHNT, CDR2 YYREEE (reference sequence). This CDR3 is CASSFRLAGQETQYF. In DNA form, the CDR3 reads TGTGCCAGCAGCTTCCGACTAGCGGGCCAAGAGACCCAGTACTTC.

This chain links TRBV29-1 with TRBJ2-5; the D gene is possibly TRBD2 (6 bases). CDR3 length equals 14 residues. The germline V gene encodes CDR1 SQVTM and CDR2 ANQGSEA. Trimming stripped 5 bases from V and 2 bases from J, with 15 bases between. The CDR3 loop reads CSVRFMEGQETQYF. CDR3 DNA sequence: TGCAGCGTTAGGTTTATGGAGGGACAAGAGACCCAGTACTTC.

This clone was seen a few times. This chain links TRBV30 with TRBJ2-3, with TRBD2 matching over 7 bases. Germline trimming cut 1 base from V and 5 bases from J; bases unmatched to any gene: 3. The CDR3 runs 13 residues. Germline CDR1 is GTSNPN and CDR2 is SVGIG (reference sequence). CDR3 sequence reads: CAWSAGGVDTQYF. CDR3 bases: TGTGCCTGGAGTGCGGGGGGAGTAGATACGCAGTATTTT.

This clone came up a few times. V gene TRBV28 combines with J gene TRBJ1-3; D not certain. V was cut by 7 bases and J by 2 bases, with 18 bases left in between. The CDR3 sequence is 16 residues long. Germline V gene lookup returns CDR1 MDHEN and CDR2 SYDVKM. The CDR3 loop reads CASTALGAATGNTIYF. The CDR3 coding sequence is TGTGCCAGCACCGCTCTAGGAGCCGCTACTGGAAACACCATATATTTT.

This clone was counted a single time. The chain links TRBV11-2 to TRBJ1-6; no definite D call. The ends were cut back, 1 base at V and 8 bases at J, with 12 bases in the middle. The CDR3 runs to 15 residues. Looked up from germline, CDR1 is SGHAT and CDR2 is FQNNGV. The CDR3 DNA reads as TGTGCCAGCAGCTTAGCTGCTGGGGTGGATTCACCCCTCCACTTT. Translating gives CASSLAAGVDSPLHF.

This clone has only a few counts. This sequence joins TRBV6-5 and TRBJ2-4; D perhaps matches TRBD1 (6 bases). Germline loops: CDR1 MNHEY, CDR2 SVGAGI. There are 14 residues in the CDR3. Trimming pared 4 bases from V and 7 bases from J, leaving 14 bases between. CDR3 region: CASSSPHRENIQYF. The CDR3 nucleotides read TGTGCCAGCAGTTCCCCCCACAGGGAGAACATTCAGTACTTC.

This clone turned up a few times. The chain recombines TRBV2 with TRBJ1-5; 7 bases are shared with TRBD1. CDR3 size: 14 residues. V gave up 6 bases and J gave up 3 bases; unmatched junction bases: 5. CDR1 and CDR2 (germline): SNHLY, FYNNEI. The CDR3 reads CASSGQDLNQPQHF. The DNA for the CDR3 is TGTGCCAGCAGCGGACAGGACCTCAATCAGCCCCAGCATTTT.

The V call is TRBV6-1, the J call TRBJ2-7; 7 bases line up with TRBD2. V trimming: 8 bases; J trimming: 2 bases; junction bases outside the gene matches: 6. The CDR3 loop spans 13 amino acids. Germline CDR1 MNHNS, CDR2 SASEGT. In DNA, the CDR3 is TGTGCCAGCTCCCGGGGGGAGGCCTACGAGCAGTACGTC. Residues: CASSRGEAYEQYV.

The rearrangement joins TRBV7-2 to TRBJ1-6; D unclear. V was cut by 2 bases and J by 8 bases, with 10 bases left in between. Germline CDR1 SGHTA, CDR2 FQGNSA. This CDR3 region has 14 residues. The CDR3 nucleotides read TGTGCCAGCAGCTTATTTAGTAAGGATTCACCCCTCCACTTT. Protein product: CASSLFSKDSPLHF.

For the CDR3, the DNA is TGTGCCAGCTCCTCCGGGACTAGCGAGGGAAATGAGCAGTTCTTC. As protein: CASSSGTSEGNEQFF. This rearrangement joins TRBV18 to TRBJ2-1, with 10 bases matching TRBD2. The germline V gene encodes CDR1 KGHSH and CDR2 LQKENI. With V trimmed by 6 bases and J by 7 bases, 9 bases remained unmatched. This CDR3 contains 15 residues. Based on the CDR3 plus reference TRBV18 and TRBJ2-1, the full variable domain is NAGVMQNPRHLVRRRGQEARLRCSPMKGHSHVYWYRQLPEEGLKFMVYLQKENIIDESGMPKERFSAEFPKEGPSILRIQQVVRGDSAAYFCASSSGTSEGNEQFFGPGTRLTVL.

V usage is TRBV19 and J usage is TRBJ2-1; D is possibly TRBD2 (6 bases). V lost 1 base to trimming and J lost 4 bases, with 14 bases between them. Looked up from germline, CDR1 is LNHDA and CDR2 is SQIVND (reference sequence). The CDR3 covers 16 residues. The CDR3 is CASSIGDGDLYNEQFF. For the CDR3, the DNA is TGTGCCAGTAGTATAGGGGACGGGGACTTATACAATGAGCAGTTCTTC.

This chain joins TRBV30 and TRBJ2-7, with a tentative D call TRBD1 (6 bases). CDR1 GTSNPN and CDR2 SVGIG come from the germline V gene (reference sequence). The V and J ends lost 3 bases and 0 bases respectively, with 18 bases between them. This CDR3 is built from 16 residues. CDR3 region: CAWSEGQTYSSYEQYV. CDR3 DNA sequence: TGTGCCTGGAGCGAAGGACAGACCTATAGCTCCTACGAGCAGTACGTC.

The rearrangement uses TRBV20-1 and TRBJ1-2; D ambiguous. The CDR3 is 11 amino acids. CDR1 and CDR2 (germline): DFQATT, SNEGSKA (reference sequence). The germline V and J ends were trimmed by 2 bases and 7 bases, with 8 bases remaining between them. CDR3 sequence reads: CSARREAGYTF. CDR3 DNA sequence: TGCAGTGCTAGACGGGAAGCTGGCTACACCTTC.

The rearrangement links TRBV5-1 to TRBJ2-3, with TRBD1 matching over 7 bases. This CDR3 is built from 15 residues. The germline gives CDR1 SGHRS, CDR2 YFSETQ. V was clipped by 4 bases and J by 0 bases; unmatched bases: 5. DNA of the CDR3: TGCGCCAGCAGCACAGGACAGGTCAGCACAGATACGCAGTATTTT. This gives the protein CASSTGQVSTDTQYF.

The chain uses TRBV11-2 and TRBJ1-4; TRBD1 might be the D (5 bases). The CDR3 length is 15 residues. CDR1 SGHAT and CDR2 FQNNGV come from the germline V gene. Trimming took 2 bases from V and 8 from J, leaving 15 bases between them. CDR3 sequence: CASSLSAVGVEKLFF. The DNA for the CDR3 is TGTGCCAGCAGCTTAAGCGCAGTAGGGGTCGAAAAACTGTTTTTT.

The chain carries TRBV7-9 and TRBJ1-6; no definite D call. V dropped 3 bases and J dropped 13 bases, with 13 bases sitting between them. The CDR3 length is 13 residues. Germline CDR1 reads SEHNR; CDR2 reads FQNEAQ (reference sequence). CDR3 residues: CASSFSTDLPLHF. The CDR3 DNA follows: TGTGCCAGCAGCTTCTCGACGGACCTCCCCCTCCACTTT.

The rearrangement uses TRBV7-6 and TRBJ1-3, with D hard to call. V lost 2 bases to trimming and J lost 0 bases, with 8 bases between them. CDR3 length: 15 residues. Per the germline V gene, CDR1 is SGHVS and CDR2 is FNYEAQ. The CDR3 coding sequence is TGTGCCAGCAGCTTAAACAGCATCTCTGGAAACACCATATATTTT. This encodes CASSLNSISGNTIYF.

The rearrangement uses TRBV6-6 and TRBJ1-1, with D uncertain. The CDR3 runs to 14 residues. Germline assignment: CDR1 MNHNY and CDR2 SVGAGI (reference sequence). V gave up 3 bases and J gave up 1 base, with 9 bases separating them. CDR3 DNA: TGTGCCAGCAGTTATTTACAAACGAACACTGAAGCTTTCTTT. Its protein product is CASSYLQTNTEAFF.